This T cell receptor beta chain was sequenced in a study of T cells in Graves' hyperthyroidism and ophthalmopathy. Looking at the study overall: Upon initial diagnosis and before any treatment, peripheral blood was collected.

This CDR3 region has 14 residues. Trimming stripped 3 bases from V and 0 bases from J, with 9 bases between. A remark on this clonotype: Its antigen is not identified.

Uncontrolled infection, other autoimmune disease, pregnancy and lactation each barred patients from inclusion. Diagnosis rested on symptoms, serum thyroxine and TRAb, thyroid ultrasound, and orbital computed tomography. Study findings and constraints: From stable hyperthyroidism, ophthalmopathy was set apart by a 13 V-J model.

Amplified TCR beta CDR3 regions derived from RNA transcripts. A first-round RT-PCR of the TCR CDR3 used the HTBI primer set. TCRdb analysed the multiplex PCR reads with MiXCR anew, one entry per CDR3 protein. The table lists hundreds of thousands of distinct CDR3 sequences, about 20% of them singletons. This rearrangement joins TRBV12-3 or TRBV12-4 to TRBJ2-7, with no clear D. Specimen: blood. The TCR comes from a man aged 30 to 45 with Graves' ophthalmopathy. CDR3 nucleotide sequence: TGTGCCAGCAGTTTTGAAGACACCTCCTACGAGCAGTACTTC. The encoded protein is CASSFEDTSYEQYF.